This T cell receptor (beta chain) was retrieved from a study of OX40 agonist ivuxolimab in advanced cancers. Study at large: Ivuxolimab was administered intravenously to patients at 0.01 to 10 mg/kg every 2 weeks. People in dose escalation had one of these cancers: hepatocellular carcinoma, melanoma, renal cell or head and neck cancer. Study-level findings and limits: Both CD4+ and CD8+ T cell populations in blood had undergone clonal expansion by week 6 at 0.1 to 3.0 mg/kg.

Produced via immunoSEQ multiplex PCR; TCRdb's table is partial and in-frame only. The table records about 32,000 clones, about nine tenths of them present only once. A note on this clone: As yet, its antigen is unknown.

Trimming removed 5 bases at V and 8 bases at J, with 10 bases between. The CDR3 is 12 amino acids. Germline-derived CDR1 and CDR2 are SEHNR and FQNEAQ (reference sequence). The chain joins TRBV7-9 to TRBJ2-1; maybe TRBD1 (5 bases). The receptor's source is an adult with an advanced solid tumor such as melanoma, head and neck, liver or kidney cancer. The material sequenced was CD4+ or CD8+ T cells sorted from blood, taken in a trial of the OX40 agonist ivuxolimab. CDR3: CASSLLGDEQFF. CDR3 in DNA: TGTGCCAGCAGCCTCCTAGGGGATGAGCAGTTCTTC.